The T cell receptor (beta chain) under discussion was sequenced for a study of blood T cells in healthy people across ages (dated by TCRdb to the mid-2010s). Study-wide context: Template switching captured roughly one uniquely barcoded TCR beta cDNA molecule per two T cells in model experiments. The study measured age-related changes in TCR beta repertoire diversity using deep sequencing normalized with unique cDNA molecular identifiers. Four age groups were formed from the donors: young (average approximately 16 years), middle-aged (less than 40), aged (over 55) and long-lived (roughly 88). To avoid experimental bias, donors of different ages were randomly spread across the sequencing lanes. Two additional independent replicas of 1 million unique cDNA reads from the same blood draw were analyzed for two donors (one aged 18 to 29 and one aged 80 or older). Overall study outcomes, separate from this receptor: Total diversity estimates from one million sequenced T cells were considered lower bounds and underestimates. A strong correlation was found between observed TCR beta diversity and the percentage of naive T cells measured by flow cytometry. Donor CMV infection status was unknown, potentially confounding age-related changes in expanded clonotypes. Conclusive comparison of naive and antigen-experienced compartments was prevented by the profiling of bulk unsorted PBMCs. Observed TCR beta diversity per million T cells fell roughly linearly with age, and a significant reduction was already apparent by age about 38. Compared with the aged group, the long-lived group had more naive CD4+ T cells, fewer expanded clones and increased TCR diversity, suggesting age selection.

With regard to this clonotype: Its antigen specificity is not known. A clone one base away is much larger, so this may be a read error.

The donors were roughly 39 Caucasian individuals from Russia, aged roughly 6 to 100 years, who were systemically healthy. Each donor gave ten milliliters of peripheral blood, collected into EDTA-treated Vacutainer tubes. Ficoll-Paque density-gradient centrifugation was used to isolate PBMCs, with at least 6.5 million per sample. Trizol reagent was used to extract total RNA from PBMCs, with at least 5 micrograms per sample. The percentages of naive CD45RAhigh/CD27high T cells were determined by flow cytometry on a PBMC aliquot from every donor. Libraries came from 5' RACE. Sequencing relied on an Illumina HiSeq 2500. The second PCR ran for about 6 to 11 cycles and used a J-beta primer mix along with a sample-barcoded 5' primer. A template-switch 5' adaptor carrying 12 random nucleotides introduced a unique molecular identifier onto each TCR beta cDNA molecule. Each sample yielded at least 3 million CDR3-containing paired-end reads. First-strand cDNA was synthesized from all RNA with the Mint cDNA synthesis kit, primed by a TRBC-specific oligonucleotide. After uracil-DNA glycosylase treatment, a first 18-cycle PCR used universal primers M1SS and BC2_uni_R on all cDNA. Per the original workflow: Each sample was normalized by randomly selecting 1 million high-quality reads, each carrying a distinct molecular identifier. Reads sharing molecular identifiers were discarded rather than binned into consensus sequences. MiTCR, with a Q25 quality threshold and the strictest error-elimination algorithm, was used for CDR3 identification, clonotype clustering and error correction. A nonparametric unseen species model with Euler transformation was used to estimate lower-bound total TCR beta diversity. TCRdb cleaned the public reads at Q25 with fastp, built clones with MiXCR and kept in-frame beta chains. Each CDR3 protein appears once, grouped with its most common genes and DNA. What appears here as the V and J calls and clone size reflects TCRdb's work, not the paper's. This sample gives roughly 1.7 million distinct CDR3 sequences in total; around 36% of them show up just once. The ten largest clones add up to approximately 11% of the sample.

Including the terminal cysteine and phenylalanine, the CDR3 comprises 16 residues. The read is trimmed to its CDR3 DNA, 48 bases read in frame from base 1. V is pared back by 3 bases and J by 4 bases, with 16 bases lying between the germline termini. Via the germline V gene, CDR1 is MGHRA and CDR2 YSYEKL. Sequenced: blood. This sequence uses TRBV4-1 and TRBJ2-1; the D gene lacks a confident call. The receptor was derived from a woman in her 30s in good health. The CDR3 in this case is CASSHLVGEGYNEQFF. Read as DNA, the sequence is TGCGCCAGCAGCCATCTAGTTGGGGAAGGGTACAATGAGCAGTTCTTC.